This TCR beta chain was captured in a study of blood T cell repertoires in COVID-19. Study at large: Researchers got acute and convalescent COVID-19 samples from the United States, Italy and Spain.

This clone was recorded only once. As originally analysed: Estimation of nucleated cell counts relied on the amplification of reference gene primers. Produced via immunoSEQ multiplex PCR; TCRdb's table is partial and in-frame only. V and J calls and clone size are copied from that table; D and trimming were computed from the DNA. This table holds over 10,000 clones, around 76% found once. Germline V gene lookup returns CDR1 MDHEN and CDR2 SYDVKM. The CDR3 is 13 amino acids. V was cut by 7 bases and J by 5 bases, with 9 bases left in between. The chain has TRBV28 and TRBJ1-6; D may be TRBD1 (5 bases). Sequenced: peripheral blood. The receptor's source is a woman of 80 years or more with acute or convalescent COVID-19. The CDR3 bases are TGTGCCAGCACAGGGCTTGATAATTCACCCCTCCACTTT. Encoded protein: CASTGLDNSPLHF.